These 19 T cell receptor beta chains were all obtained from the same sample, sequenced in a study of Graves' ophthalmopathy and Graves' hyperthyroidism. Scientists amplified the TCR beta CDR3 regions from RNA transcripts. The workflow started with a first-round RT-PCR run with HTBI primers and then moved on to a second-round multiplex PCR. TCRdb reprocessed the multiplex PCR reads with MiXCR, giving one entry per CDR3 protein. Of hundreds of thousands of distinct CDR3 sequences in the sample, approximately 21% were seen once. Sequenced sample: peripheral blood. The source is a woman under 30 with stable Graves' hyperthyroidism. Some clones in this sample may be carry-over from other donors' samples.

This clonotype was counted ten times or more. The V gene is TRBV2, the J gene TRBJ2-7, with D unclear. The length of the CDR3 is 13 residues. Trimming removed 6 bases at V and 2 bases at J, with 11 bases between. Germline-derived CDR1 and CDR2 are SNHLY and FYNNEI. In DNA, the CDR3 is TGTGCCAGCAGATATCCAGAAACCTACGAGCAGTACTTC. It encodes CASRYPETYEQYF. Full variable domain (remainder filled in from reference TRBV2 and TRBJ2-7): EPEVTQTPSHQVTQMGQEVILRCVPISNHLYFYWYRQILGQKVEFLVSFYNNEISEKSEIFDDQFSVERPDGSNFTLKIRSTKLEDSAMYFCASRYPETYEQYFGPGTRLTVT.

The table lists this clonotype with many counts. J is TRBJ2-3 and V is TRBV12-5, with D tentatively TRBD2 (6 bases). In germline, CDR1 is LGHNT, CDR2 FRNRAP. CDR3 length equals 14 residues. V was clipped by 4 bases and J by 2 bases, with 10 bases between them. CDR3 region: CASGSGGSTDTQYF. CDR3 bases: TGTGCTAGTGGTTCCGGGGGTTCCACAGATACGCAGTATTTT.

Remarks on this clonotype: A much larger clone sits a single nucleotide away, making a read error possible. DNA of the CDR3: TGTGCCAGCACCGGGACAGGGGAGAATCAGCCCCAGCATTTT. Its translation: CASTGTGENQPQHF. The V call is TRBV2, the J call TRBJ1-5, with 10 nucleotides matching TRBD1. The germline gives CDR1 SNHLY, CDR2 FYNNEI. The CDR3 is made up of 14 amino acids. Trimming cost V 7 bases and J 4 bases; bases outside gene matches: 4.

This clonotype was picked up one time. The rearrangement joins TRBV6-1 to TRBJ1-2; 9 nucleotides agree with TRBD1. Germline V lookup: CDR1 MNHNS, CDR2 SASEGT. The CDR3 loop spans 17 amino acids. V gave up 8 bases and J gave up 2 bases; unmatched junction bases: 15. CDR3 nucleotide sequence: TGTGCCAGCTCTCCAGGACGGACAGGGGATCTAAACTATGGCTACACCTTC. Protein sequence: CASSPGRTGDLNYGYTF.

This chain uses TRBV30 with TRBJ1-2; tentative D call: TRBD1 (5 bases). There are 13 residues in the CDR3. Germline V gene sequence: CDR1 GTSNPN, CDR2 SVGIG (reference sequence). V was cut by 1 base and J by 5 bases, with 11 bases left in between. The CDR3 loop reads CAWSGNRQYGYTF. Written as DNA, the CDR3 is TGTGCCTGGAGTGGCAACAGACAGTATGGCTACACCTTC.

This clonotype was detected ten times or more. V and J are TRBV12-3 or TRBV12-4 and TRBJ2-7, with TRBD1 matching 10 bases. The ends lost 5 bases at V and 3 bases at J; junction bases unmatched: 4. The CDR3 totals 14 residues. This CDR3 reads CASSLWTGGYEQYF. In DNA form, the CDR3 reads TGTGCCAGCAGTCTCTGGACAGGGGGCTACGAGCAGTACTTC.

This chain joins TRBV28 and TRBJ1-1; no clear D gene. Looked up from germline, CDR1 is MDHEN and CDR2 is SYDVKM. This CDR3 region has 13 residues. V was pared by 7 bases and J by 7 bases, with 16 bases between. CDR3 DNA: TGTGCCAGCATAAACGGCCCCACAATTGAAGCTTTCTTT. Translated: CASINGPTIEAFF.

This clonotype was counted many times. The CDR3 loop is CASSFVGSGPPNYGYTF. The CDR3 bases are TGTGCCAGCAGTTTTGTTGGATCGGGTCCACCTAACTATGGCTACACCTTC. The gene calls are TRBV28 and TRBJ1-2; D ambiguous. Germline V CDR1 and CDR2: MDHEN, SYDVKM. Trimming left V 3 bases short and J 0 bases short, with 17 bases between. The CDR3 runs to 17 residues.

The V call is TRBV14, the J call TRBJ1-5, with D possibly being TRBD1 (6 bases). Germline V lookup: CDR1 SGHDN, CDR2 FVKESK. This CDR3 spans 22 amino acids. V was trimmed by 0 bases and J by 3 bases, leaving 30 bases between them. The CDR3 reads CASSQELGIFAGAEAVNQPQHF. The CDR3 DNA is TGTGCCAGCAGCCAAGAATTAGGGATTTTTGCGGGGGCCGAGGCAGTCAATCAGCCCCAGCATTTT.

This clonotype appeared many times. The chain combines TRBV7-2 with TRBJ2-2; 11 positions match TRBD2. Losses at the gene ends were 5 bases for V and 6 bases for J; bases not matched to a gene: 2. This CDR3 contains 14 residues. Germline V gene lookup returns CDR1 SGHTA and CDR2 FQGNSA. The CDR3 DNA is TGTGCCAGCAGCCAGGGACTAGCGGCCGGGGAGCTGTTTTTT. Translated: CASSQGLAAGELFF.

This clonotype has more than one count but fewer than ten. V usage is TRBV28 and J usage is TRBJ2-3; 10 bases line up with TRBD2. Germline loops: CDR1 MDHEN, CDR2 SYDVKM. With 5 bases clipped from V and 4 bases from J, the junction kept 9 bases outside the gene matches. The CDR3 is made up of 16 amino acids. Written as DNA, the CDR3 is TGTGCCAGCAGTCCAACTAGCGGGACTCCGTCAGATACGCAGTATTTT. Its protein product is CASSPTSGTPSDTQYF.

This clonotype was detected a few times. V is TRBV11-2 and J is TRBJ1-5; the D is unclear. V was pared by 1 base and J by 6 bases, with 7 bases between. This CDR3 is built from 13 residues. Germline CDR1 is SGHAT and CDR2 is FQNNGV. Here the CDR3 DNA reads TGTGCCAGCAGCTTAGGCCCCCCTCAGCCCCAGCATTTT. It translates to CASSLGPPQPQHF.

The V call is TRBV4-1, the J call TRBJ1-1, with D hard to call. Germline CDR1 and CDR2: MGHRA and YSYEKL. The CDR3 has 14 residues. With 6 bases removed from V and 6 bases from J, the gap between germline ends came to 17 bases. CDR3 nucleotide sequence: TGCGCCAGCAGAGTCCTGGGCCAACGGGCTGAAGCTTTCTTT. Its translation: CASRVLGQRAEAFF.

This clonotype was seen at least ten times. J is TRBJ2-7 and V is TRBV6-1; 10 bases fit TRBD1. Germline loops: CDR1 MNHNS, CDR2 SASEGT. V shed 3 bases and J 4 bases; nucleotides not matched to a gene: 3. This CDR3 region has 14 residues. The CDR3 protein is CASSETGGSYEQYF. The CDR3 DNA reads TGTGCCAGCAGTGAGACAGGGGGCTCATACGAGCAGTACTTC.

The chain joins TRBV27 to TRBJ2-7, with a weak D call TRBD2 (5 bases). Germline CDR1 reads MNHEY; CDR2 reads SMNVEV (reference sequence). V shed 7 bases and J shed 3 bases, with 13 bases lying between them. This CDR3 region has 13 residues. CDR3 DNA: TGTGCCAGCACCCCCTCGGGGAACTACGAGCAGTACTTC. Encoded protein: CASTPSGNYEQYF.

The rearrangement joins TRBV12-3 or TRBV12-4 to TRBJ1-1; unclear D gene. V was pared by 3 bases and J by 10 bases, with 15 bases between. There are 13 residues in the CDR3. This chain's CDR3 is CASSFRVLGVAFF. The CDR3 DNA follows: TGTGCCAGCAGTTTTAGAGTCTTAGGAGTAGCTTTCTTT.

This clonotype was recorded many times. The chain links TRBV27 to TRBJ1-2; D unresolved. V lost 3 bases and J lost 8, with 13 bases in between. The CDR3 extends over 13 amino acids. The germline CDR1 and CDR2 sequences are MNHEY and SMNVEV (reference sequence). The CDR3 sequence: CASSLTAHEGYTF. In DNA, the CDR3 is TGTGCCAGCAGTTTGACGGCACACGAGGGCTACACCTTC.

With respect to this clonotype: Relative to the germline gene, one junction end is altered; a read error may explain this. This chain connects TRBV3-1 to TRBJ1-2; D is perhaps TRBD1 (5 bases). CDR3 length equals 16 residues. Germline CDR1 LGHDT, CDR2 YNNKEL (reference sequence). CDR3 in DNA: TGTGCCAGCAGCCAAGAAGGGTCGGGGACTTCGGATGGCTACAGCTTC. It translates to CASSQEGSGTSDGYSF.

This chain links TRBV7-2 with TRBJ2-7; the D gene is possibly TRBD1 (6 bases). Trimming stripped 10 bases from V and 4 bases from J, with 14 bases between. This CDR3 has 12 amino acids. Germline lookup yields CDR1 SGHTA and CDR2 FQGNSA. The CDR3 reads CATTKGGYEQYF. The DNA for the CDR3 is TGTGCCACCACAAAAGGGGGATACGAGCAGTACTTC. Full variable domain (rest looked up from reference TRBV7-2 and TRBJ2-7): GAGVSQSPSNKVTEKGKDVELRCDPISGHTALYWYRQSLGQGLEFLIYFQGNSAPDKSGLPSDRFSAERTGGSVSTLTIQRTQQEDSAVYLCATTKGGYEQYFGPGTRLTVT.